The source of this T cell receptor (beta chain) is a study of blood T cell repertoires in COVID-19 (dated by TCRdb to 2019 to 2021). For the study in its entirety: Samples from collaborators originated in the United States, Italy and Spain and spanned both the acute and convalescent phases of COVID-19. The prospective study material was composed of cDNA or gDNA derived from T cells, B-cell-depleted T cells, or PBMCs. The dataset comprised deeply sampled blood TCRbeta repertoires from subjects exposed to, actively infected with, or recovered from COVID-19. The repertoires were released in a freely available public database intended as a resource for research on the immune response to SARS-CoV-2. Samples came from the ongoing ImmuneRACE study (first 160 participants) plus 1,254 subjects from 6 global collaborators. A de-identified subject ID, COVID-19 status, age in years and sex were almost always included in the sample metadata. Where HLA class I and class II types were available, the types were taken from metadata supplied by the sample provider, not from assay-based typing. Findings and caveats that apply to the study as a whole: The amount of clinical and demographic metadata varied by source and participant and was provided uncurated.

At the junction V is shortened by 6 bases and J by 5 bases, with 19 bases in between. Inclusive of the bounding cysteine and phenylalanine, the CDR3 is 15 residues long. Solely the CDR3 DNA is kept, with 45 bases framed from the first base. CDR1 and CDR2 (MDHEN, SYDVKM) derive from the germline V gene. In the prospective study, participants were about 18 to 90 years old, resided in about two dozen geographic areas of the United States, and were enrolled through a virtual design. To assign participants to cohorts, the prospective study relied on clinical history that participants themselves reported in a screening survey and a study questionnaire. For ImmuneRACE Cohort 3, a participant was defined as recovered based on two consecutive negative NP/OP PCR tests, clearance by a healthcare professional, or resolution of symptoms. Mobile phlebotomists in the prospective study collected whole blood, serum and a nasopharyngeal or oropharyngeal swab from every participant. Additional blood draws and questionnaires over an approximately two-month period could optionally be provided by prospective study participants. Prospective study blood samples were shipped either frozen or at room temperature before DNA extraction.

The immunoSEQ Assay, a bias-controlled multiplex PCR, was used to amplify TCRbeta CDR3 regions from genomic DNA. Per the authors' processing: Within the assay, amplification of reference gene primers was used to estimate how many nucleated cells each sample contained. Sequence reads were collapsed and filtered to measure the absolute abundance of every unique TCRbeta CDR3 rearrangement. For each sample, productive Simpson clonality was calculated as the square root of Simpson's diversity index across productive rearrangements. The source is immuneACCESS, and TCRdb retained only in-frame sequences with V and J called. Part of the clones is not carried over; for the studies checked, unresolved V genes explain less than half of this, and the remainder is unexplained. The DNA was the basis for D and trimming; V, J and clone size are from that table. The sample profile shows 350,000 or so clones; over 75% of them were found once. The ten largest clones take up more than 0.8% of the sample.

This clone appeared once. Its recognized antigen is unknown. No qualities accompany the bases; no much larger clone lies one base away. This TCR was sampled from a woman aged 25-40 years who had recovered from COVID-19. The V gene is TRBV28 and the J gene is TRBJ2-5; the D gene remains uncertain. Sequenced sample: PBMCs or T cells enriched from blood (not recorded which). Here the CDR3 is given as CASSPTVPDAETQYF. The DNA reads as follows: TGTGCCAGCAGCCCTACAGTTCCGGATGCGGAGACCCAGTACTTC.